This entry lists 11 T cell receptor beta chains sequenced from one sample in a study of T cells in severe cutaneous drug reactions. Bulk and single-cell libraries used iRepertoire multiplex PCR with TCR subtype-specific primers. TCRdb reprocessed the multiplex PCR reads and keeps a single row for each CDR3 protein, giving no DNA. Its table records approximately 9,600 distinct CDR3 sequences. The patients sequenced had a carbamazepine-induced Stevens-Johnson syndrome or toxic epidermal necrolysis reaction. Sequencing used cells from a skin blister. The receptors were gathered from a human donor with Stevens-Johnson syndrome, a severe cutaneous drug reaction.

The chain has TRBV27 and TRBJ1-2; the D gene TCRdb calls, TRBD1, cannot be checked with no DNA. Germline CDR1 and CDR2: MNHEY and SMNVEV (reference sequence). The CDR3 is made up of 14 amino acids. CDR3 residues: CASSFQGVGYGYTF.

The J gene is TRBJ2-7, the V gene TRBV20-1; TCRdb names TRBD1, which stays unverified in the absence of DNA. Germline V gives CDR1 DFQATT, CDR2 SNEGSKA (reference sequence). CDR3 length: 15 residues. CDR3 amino acids: CSASESPGQTHEQYF.

V and J are TRBV20-1 and TRBJ2-5; TCRdb returns TRBD1, unconfirmable since there is no DNA. CDR1 is DFQATT and CDR2 is SNEGSKA in the germline V gene (reference sequence). The CDR3 extends over 13 amino acids. The CDR3 sequence: CSATKTGQETQYF.

The genes are TRBV29-1 and TRBJ1-3; there is no DNA to check the TCRdb D call of TRBD1. The CDR3 is 14 residues long. Per the germline V gene, CDR1 is SQVTM and CDR2 is ANQGSEA. The CDR3 here is CSVGQGRTGNTIYF.

The chain links TRBV29-1 to TRBJ2-7; the TCRdb D gene call, TRBD2, has no DNA to confirm it. CDR1 SQVTM and CDR2 ANQGSEA come from the germline V gene. The CDR3 sequence is 14 residues long. The CDR3 reads CSIPSGTVPYEQYF.

The chain carries TRBV29-1 and TRBJ1-3. CDR3 length equals 14 residues. Germline CDR1 is SQVTM and CDR2 is ANQGSEA. This CDR3 is CSVWSAVSGNTIYF.

The chain is built from TRBV7-3 and TRBJ2-3. Looked up from germline, CDR1 is SGHTA and CDR2 is FQGTGA. The CDR3 spans 14 residues. The CDR3 region is CASSLAGFTDTQYF.

The chain has TRBV29-1 and TRBJ1-1. Germline V gives CDR1 SQVTM, CDR2 ANQGSEA. The CDR3 is 13 residues long. The CDR3 sequence: CSVGLRAYTEAFF.

This chain links TRBV29-1 with TRBJ2-2; TCRdb selects TRBD1, and the lack of DNA leaves this call unchecked. In germline, CDR1 is SQVTM, CDR2 ANQGSEA. There are 13 residues in the CDR3. The CDR3 loop reads CSVDAGGSGELFF.

Measured by frequency, this clonotype is medium-sized. V is TRBV4-1 and J is TRBJ2-7. Germline lookup yields CDR1 MGHRA and CDR2 YSYEKL. This CDR3 spans 13 amino acids. Here the CDR3 reads CASSQVPAYEQYF.

The chain's CDR3 is CSARGLAGEEFQSHEQYF. The rearrangement links TRBV20-1 to TRBJ2-7; there is no DNA to check the TCRdb D call of TRBD2. This CDR3 is built from 18 residues. Germline CDR1 is DFQATT and CDR2 is SNEGSKA (reference sequence).